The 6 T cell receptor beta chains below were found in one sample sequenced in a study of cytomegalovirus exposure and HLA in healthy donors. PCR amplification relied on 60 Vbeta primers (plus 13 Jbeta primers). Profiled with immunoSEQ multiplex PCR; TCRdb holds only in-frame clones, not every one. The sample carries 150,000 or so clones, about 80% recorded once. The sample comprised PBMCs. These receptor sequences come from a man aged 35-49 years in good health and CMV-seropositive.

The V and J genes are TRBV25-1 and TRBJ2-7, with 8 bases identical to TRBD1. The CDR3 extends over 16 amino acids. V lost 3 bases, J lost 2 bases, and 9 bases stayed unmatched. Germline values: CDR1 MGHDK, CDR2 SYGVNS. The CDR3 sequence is CASSDPDRGSAYEQYF. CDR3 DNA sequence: TGTGCCAGCAGTGACCCCGACAGGGGTAGTGCCTACGAGCAGTACTTC.

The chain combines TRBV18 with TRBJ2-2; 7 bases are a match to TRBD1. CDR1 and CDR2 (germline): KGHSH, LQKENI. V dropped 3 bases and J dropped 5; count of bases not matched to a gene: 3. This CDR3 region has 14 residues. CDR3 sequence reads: CASSPGTETGELFF. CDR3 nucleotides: TGTGCCAGCTCACCGGGGACAGAAACCGGGGAGCTGTTTTTT.

The CDR3 protein is CASSIRGSEQFF. DNA of the CDR3: TGTGCCAGTAGTATCCGCGGGAGTGAGCAGTTCTTC. The chain recombines TRBV19 with TRBJ2-1, with TRBD2 identical over 7 bases. CDR3 length: 12 amino acids. CDR1 LNHDA and CDR2 SQIVND come from the germline V gene (reference sequence). V lost 3 bases, J lost 9 bases, and 2 bases stayed unmatched.

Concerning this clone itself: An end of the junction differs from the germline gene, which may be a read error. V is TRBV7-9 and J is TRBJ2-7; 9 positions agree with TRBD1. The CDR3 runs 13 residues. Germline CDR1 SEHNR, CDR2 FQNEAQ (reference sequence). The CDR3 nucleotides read TGTTCCAGCAGCTCGGACAGGGGCTACGAGCAGTACTTC. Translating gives CSSSSDRGYEQYF.

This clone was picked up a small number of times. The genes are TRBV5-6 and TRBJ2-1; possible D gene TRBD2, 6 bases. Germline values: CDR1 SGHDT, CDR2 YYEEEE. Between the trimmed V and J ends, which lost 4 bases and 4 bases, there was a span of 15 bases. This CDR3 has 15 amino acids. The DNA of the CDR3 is TGTGCCAGCAGCCCAGCGGACTACCTTTACAATGAGCAGTTCTTC. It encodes CASSPADYLYNEQFF.

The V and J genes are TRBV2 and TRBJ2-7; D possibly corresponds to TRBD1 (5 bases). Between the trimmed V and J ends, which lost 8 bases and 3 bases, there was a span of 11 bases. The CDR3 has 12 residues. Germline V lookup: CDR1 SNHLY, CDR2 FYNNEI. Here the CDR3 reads CASGAQDYEQYF. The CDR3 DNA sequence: TGTGCCAGCGGGGCACAGGACTACGAGCAGTACTTC.